This T cell receptor (beta chain) came from a study of beta chain features in type 1 diabetes. Whole-study findings and limits: VDJ junctions in type 1 diabetes patients carried more deletions and fewer insertions. Type 1 diabetes patients showed a moderate but significant shortening of TCRB CDR3s in all four CD4+ subsets.

This clone occurred a few times. Its cognate antigen is unknown. What was sequenced were expressed TCRB transcripts, since all of the isolated RNA had been reverse transcribed. Using immunoSEQ multiplex PCR, the repertoire was profiled, and TCRdb retains in-frame clones only, with some absent. The sample carries a few hundred thousand clones, roughly 13% recorded once. V was shortened by 7 bases and J by 2 bases, with 11 bases between the two germline ends. Germline CDR1 reads MNHNS; CDR2 reads SASEGT. The CDR3 loop spans 13 amino acids. The chain employs TRBV6-1 and TRBJ1-1, with D possibly matching TRBD1 (5 bases). Sequencing input: naive CD4+ T cells from blood. This TCR was sampled from a young man with type 1 diabetes. The CDR3 loop is CASTRVGNTEAFF. The CDR3 nucleotides read TGTGCCAGCACCAGGGTAGGAAACACTGAAGCTTTCTTT.